The TCR beta chain under discussion was sequenced for a study of blood T cells in healthy people across ages. Study information: Template-switching capture recovered about one barcoded beta molecule per two T cells.

Regarding this clonotype: The antigen remains undetermined.

Points from the study as a whole: Whereas aged donors had fewer naive CD4+ cells, long-lived donors had more of them and higher diversity.

The authors ran a second PCR of 7 to 11 cycles using a sample-barcoded 5' primer and a J-beta primer mix. Each CDR3 protein gets one entry after TCRdb re-called the 5' RACE reads with MiXCR. The top ten clones hold about 20% of a sample with roughly 790,000 distinct CDR3 sequences, roughly 47% of them seen once. Isolating PBMCs gave at least 6 million of these cells per sample. Trimming took 0 bases from V and 7 from J; bases not matched to a gene: 8. The CDR3 totals 15 residues. CDR1 is DFQATT, CDR2 SNEGSKA, per germline (reference sequence). The clonotype originates from a woman in her sixties or seventies in good health. The chain employs TRBV20-1 and TRBJ1-4; 7 nucleotides agree with TRBD1. The sample consisted of blood. The CDR3 here is CSARDIRDSGEKLFF. The CDR3 nucleotides read TGCAGTGCTAGAGATATCCGGGACAGCGGTGAAAAACTGTTTTTT.